The 20 T cell receptor beta chains below come from one sample, sequenced in a study of shared clonotypes between healthy human individuals. The method was immunoSEQ multiplex PCR; TCRdb's version includes in-frame clones alone and lacks a portion of them. The table shows approximately 2.3 million clones, with over 85% occurring only once. Sequencing was done on a sample of naive CD4+ T cells from PBMCs. Subset noted: CD45RA+ positively selected. The receptor source for this set is a man between 18 and 35 years old in good health. Some clones in this sample may be carry-over from other donors' samples.

About this clone: An end of the junction differs from the germline gene, which may be a read error. This sequence joins TRBV11-2 and TRBJ2-2; 7 bases match TRBD2. The germline V gene encodes CDR1 SGHAT and CDR2 FQNNGV. The CDR3 has 16 residues. The CDR3 sequence is CASTLLAYANTGELFF. DNA for the CDR3: TGTGCCAGCACCTTACTAGCGTACGCGAACACCGGGGAGCTGTTTTTT.

This clone was seen only once. The chain combines TRBV6-6 with TRBJ2-1; D gene ambiguous. Trimming took off 6 bases at V and 1 base at J, with 1 base between the two ends. The CDR3 covers 11 residues. From germline, CDR1 is MNHNY and CDR2 SVGAGI (reference sequence). CDR3 DNA: TGTGCCAGCAGGTCCTACAATGAGCAGTTCTTC. Amino acid sequence: CASRSYNEQFF.

As concerns this clone: Other nucleotide sequences from this sample produce the same CDR3. V gene TRBV5-1 combines with J gene TRBJ1-5; TRBD1 aligns across 7 bases. V shed 5 bases and J 2 bases; nucleotides not matched to a gene: 4. Per germline, CDR1 SGHRS and CDR2 YFSETQ. CDR3 size: 14 residues. The CDR3 coding sequence is TGCGCCAGCAGTCCTGACAGGGGCAATCAGCCCCAGCATTTT. Residues: CASSPDRGNQPQHF.

This clone is a singleton in its sample. The identical CDR3 is also encoded by other nucleotide sequences in the sample. The V gene is TRBV18, the J gene TRBJ1-3; TRBD1 matches at 7 bases. This CDR3 comprises 15 residues. CDR1 KGHSH and CDR2 LQKENI come from the germline V gene. The junction had 3 bases not matched to a gene; V was cut back by 3 bases and J by 1 base. In DNA form, the CDR3 reads TGTGCCAGCTCACCCCAGGGGGGTTCTGGAAACACCATATATTTT. Translation: CASSPQGGSGNTIYF.

The V gene is TRBV7-2, the J gene TRBJ2-1, with D perhaps being TRBD1 or TRBD2 (5 bases each). V dropped 3 bases and J dropped 5 bases, with 20 bases sitting between them. The CDR3 has 17 residues. The germline V gene has CDR1 SGHTA and CDR2 FQGNSA. CDR3 bases: TGTGCCAGCAGCTTCGGGGCAGGGTACGTTCGGAACAATGAGCAGTTCTTC. Its translation: CASSFGAGYVRNNEQFF.

This chain links TRBV6-6 with TRBJ1-2; 9 bases agree with TRBD1. V shed 8 bases, J shed 5 bases, and the junction held 9 bases outside the gene matches. Per the germline V gene, CDR1 is MNHNY and CDR2 is SVGAGI (reference sequence). This CDR3 contains 14 residues. The CDR3 reads CASDPLGTGYGYTF. The CDR3 coding sequence is TGTGCCAGCGATCCATTGGGGACAGGGTATGGCTACACCTTC.

The chain has TRBV5-1 and TRBJ1-1; D perhaps matches TRBD1 (5 bases). The ends were cut back, 5 bases at V and 3 bases at J, with 17 bases in the middle. This CDR3 spans 15 amino acids. Germline V gives CDR1 SGHRS, CDR2 YFSETQ. The CDR3 DNA is TGCGCCAGCAGAGAGCAGGGCGATGGGTACACTGAAGCTTTCTTT. Translation: CASREQGDGYTEAFF.

The chain joins TRBV5-6 to TRBJ2-2; 7 nucleotides line up with TRBD1. Germline V gene data show CDR1 as SGHDT and CDR2 as YYEEEE. The ends lost 4 bases at V and 2 bases at J; junction bases unmatched: 8. The CDR3 sequence is 16 residues long. The CDR3 loop is CASSQTGQTNTGELFF. For the CDR3, the DNA is TGTGCCAGCAGCCAGACGGGACAGACTAACACCGGGGAGCTGTTTTTT. Combining the CDR3 with reference TRBV5-6 and TRBJ2-2 gives the whole variable domain DAGVTQSPTHLIKTRGQQVTLRCSPKSGHDTVSWYQQALGQGPQFIFQYYEEEERQRGNFPDRFSGHQFPNYSSELNVNALLLGDSALYLCASSQTGQTNTGELFFGEGSRLTVL.

CDR3 nucleotide sequence: TGTGCCAGCAGCCTACCGTCCTCCTACTACAATGAGCAGTTCTTC. Translation gives CASSLPSSYYNEQFF. J is TRBJ2-1 and V is TRBV5-4; D not certain. Germline lookup yields CDR1 SGHNT and CDR2 YYREEE (reference sequence). This CDR3 has 15 amino acids. V dropped 4 bases and J dropped 3 bases, with 14 bases sitting between them.

Remarks on this clone: The same CDR3 arises from other DNA sequences in this sample as well. J is TRBJ1-5 and V is TRBV9; D not certain. V was shortened by 0 bases and J by 0 bases, with 4 bases between the two germline ends. This CDR3 is built from 14 residues. The germline V gene has CDR1 SGDLS and CDR2 YYNGEE. CDR3 residues: CASSVAPSNQPQHF. In nucleotides, the CDR3 is TGTGCCAGCAGCGTAGCCCCTAGCAATCAGCCCCAGCATTTT.

This clone was recorded only once. The chain carries TRBV7-9 and TRBJ2-3; TRBD2 matches at 9 bases. After removal of 4 bases from V and 0 bases from J, the junction contained 5 bases not matched to a gene. The CDR3 consists of 16 residues. Germline CDR1 SEHNR, CDR2 FQNEAQ (reference sequence). CDR3 in amino acids: CASSSPGLASTDTQYF. For the CDR3, the DNA is TGTGCCAGCAGCTCCCCGGGACTAGCTAGCACAGATACGCAGTATTTT.

Regarding this clone: Other DNA sequences from this sample encode an identical CDR3 as well. The chain recombines TRBV5-1 with TRBJ2-5, with TRBD1 matching 7 bases. V dropped 1 base and J dropped 5; count of bases not matched to a gene: 2. Germline values: CDR1 SGHRS, CDR2 YFSETQ. This CDR3 has 13 amino acids. Written as DNA, the CDR3 is TGCGCCAGCAGCTTGACAGGGGTGGAGACCCAGTACTTC. It codes for CASSLTGVETQYF.

Regarding this clone: The sample has other DNA sequences that encode this CDR3 too. This chain joins TRBV2 and TRBJ2-1, with D tentatively TRBD1 (6 bases). Trimming removed 6 bases at V and 0 bases at J, with 9 bases between. The CDR3 contains 14 residues. Germline lookup yields CDR1 SNHLY and CDR2 FYNNEI. The CDR3 region has the DNA TGTGCCAGCAGGGGGACAAGCTCCTACAATGAGCAGTTCTTC. Protein sequence: CASRGTSSYNEQFF. The full variable domain, in which reference TRBV2 and TRBJ2-1 provide the parts outside the CDR3, is EPEVTQTPSHQVTQMGQEVILRCVPISNHLYFYWYRQILGQKVEFLVSFYNNEISEKSEIFDDQFSVERPDGSNFTLKIRSTKLEDSAMYFCASRGTSSYNEQFFGPGTRLTVL.

The rearrangement uses TRBV30 and TRBJ2-7, with 12 bases fitting TRBD2. Germline CDR1 reads GTSNPN; CDR2 reads SVGIG (reference sequence). The CDR3 runs 14 residues. Losses at the gene ends were 0 bases for V and 4 bases for J; bases not matched to a gene: 1. In DNA, the CDR3 is TGTGCCTGGAGTGTAACTAGCGGGGGGTACGAGCAGTACTTC. Translation gives CAWSVTSGGYEQYF.

The genes are TRBV6-6 and TRBJ2-7; TRBD1 or TRBD2 may be the D gene (5 bases each). The CDR3 loop spans 15 amino acids. Germline values: CDR1 MNHNY, CDR2 SVGAGI (reference sequence). Trimming removed 3 bases at V and 6 bases at J, with 18 bases between. CDR3 in amino acids: CASSYGDGGVSEQYF. The CDR3 DNA is TGTGCCAGCAGTTATGGGGACGGAGGCGTCAGCGAGCAGTACTTC.

The chain has TRBV4-1 and TRBJ2-2; no clear D gene. The CDR3 consists of 15 residues. The ends were cut back, 4 bases at V and 5 bases at J, with 14 bases in the middle. Germline lookup yields CDR1 MGHRA and CDR2 YSYEKL. Here the CDR3 reads CASSPRSYGTGELFF. For the CDR3, the DNA is TGCGCCAGCAGCCCTAGGAGTTATGGGACCGGGGAGCTGTTTTTT.

This chain joins TRBV6-1 and TRBJ1-3; D is ambiguous. CDR3 length: 13 amino acids. V lost 7 bases and J 2 bases, leaving 9 bases between the germline ends. Per germline, CDR1 MNHNS and CDR2 SASEGT. The CDR3 region is CASMEGTGNTIYF. The CDR3 DNA sequence: TGTGCCAGCATGGAGGGAACTGGAAACACCATATATTTT.

The sample holds one count of this clone. This rearrangement joins TRBV9 to TRBJ2-1, with 7 bases matching TRBD1. This CDR3 is 15 amino acids long. The V gene end was trimmed by 4 bases and the J gene end by 2 bases; junction bases not matched to a gene: 6. Looked up from germline, CDR1 is SGDLS and CDR2 is YYNGEE. The CDR3, as DNA: TGTGCCAGCAGCACAGGGGTCGATACCTACAATGAGCAGTTCTTC. Translated, it gives CASSTGVDTYNEQFF.

V gene TRBV18 combines with J gene TRBJ2-3, with 7 bases matching TRBD2. V lost 4 bases to trimming and J lost 0 bases; unmatched junction nucleotides: 4. The CDR3 contains 15 residues. Per the germline V gene, CDR1 is KGHSH and CDR2 is LQKENI. The CDR3 protein is CASSRTSVSTDTQYF. The CDR3 DNA sequence: TGTGCCAGCTCACGTACTAGCGTCAGCACAGATACGCAGTATTTT. Looking up the rest from reference TRBV18 and TRBJ2-3 gives the full variable domain: NAGVMQNPRHLVRRRGQEARLRCSPMKGHSHVYWYRQLPEEGLKFMVYLQKENIIDESGMPKERFSAEFPKEGPSILRIQQVVRGDSAAYFCASSRTSVSTDTQYFGPGTRLTVL.

This rearrangement joins TRBV28 to TRBJ2-7; 7 bases align to TRBD2. CDR1 is MDHEN and CDR2 is SYDVKM in the germline V gene. The CDR3 runs 12 residues. With 4 bases clipped from V and 5 bases from J, the junction kept 2 bases outside the gene matches. The CDR3 here is CASSWRGNEQYF. In DNA form, the CDR3 reads TGTGCCAGCAGTTGGCGGGGGAACGAGCAGTACTTC.